Below, one TCR beta chain is given with its context. This CDR3 has 9 amino acids. The sample originates from a study of TIL therapy for anti-PD-1-resistant metastatic lung cancer. Sequencing used immunoSEQ v3. Profiling relied on immunoSEQ multiplex PCR, and the TCRdb table lists in-frame clones only, not all of them. The sample shows tens of thousands of clones, around 86% of them seen only once. Time point noted: pre-treatment sample, taken before nivolumab and TIL therapy. Sequences were derived from blood, sampled at baseline. The chain links TRBV7-5 to TRBJ2-1. TRBV7-5 is reported as a pseudogene. The source is a person aged 30 to 80 with non-small cell lung cancer. This CDR3 reads CARSHTGFF. CDR3 nucleotide sequence: TGTGCCAGAAGTCACACTGGGTTCTTC.